This section outlines one TCR beta chain sequence together with its context. Its antigen is unidentified. This sample is drawn from a study of T-cell memory formation after mild COVID-19. cDNA libraries for TCR alpha and TCR beta, carrying sample barcodes and UMIs, came from 5'RACE with constant-segment primers. One entry per CDR3 protein results from TCRdb running MiXCR on the 5' RACE reads. The sample records under 400,000 distinct CDR3 sequences, around 21% being singletons. Looked up from germline, CDR1 is LNHDA and CDR2 is SQIVND (reference sequence). The CDR3 has 11 amino acids. The ends were cut back, 9 bases at V and 4 bases at J, with 9 bases in the middle. Points from the study as a whole: Later expanders leaned toward CD4+, whereas clones contracting from day 15 to 85 were balanced CD4/CD8. Shrinking CD4+ clones resided mostly in CM and EM, and CD8+ ones in EMRA. Pre-infection memory harbored some responding clones, suggesting cross-reactive memory joined.

Sequencing was carried out using PBMCs or a T cell subset sorted from them (not recorded which). The rearrangement joins TRBV19 to TRBJ1-2, with a weak D call TRBD1 (6 bases). This TCR was recovered from an adult woman who had mild COVID-19 (a few samples of this study predate the infection). Cell type and time point are not known. Here the CDR3 DNA reads TGTGCCAGCGAAGGGGGCTATGGCTACACCTTC. It is translated as CASEGGYGYTF.